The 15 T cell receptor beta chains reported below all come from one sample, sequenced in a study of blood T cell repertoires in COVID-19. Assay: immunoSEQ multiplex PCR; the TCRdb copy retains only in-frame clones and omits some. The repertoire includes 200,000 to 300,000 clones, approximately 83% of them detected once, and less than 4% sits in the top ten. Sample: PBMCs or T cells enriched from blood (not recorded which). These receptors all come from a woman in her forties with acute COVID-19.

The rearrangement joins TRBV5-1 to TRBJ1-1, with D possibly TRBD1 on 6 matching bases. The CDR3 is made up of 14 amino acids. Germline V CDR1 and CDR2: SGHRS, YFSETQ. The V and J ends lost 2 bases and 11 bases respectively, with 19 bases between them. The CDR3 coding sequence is TGCGCCAGCAGCTTTGGGACACGGGAACATGCGGCTTTCTTT. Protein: CASSFGTREHAAFF.

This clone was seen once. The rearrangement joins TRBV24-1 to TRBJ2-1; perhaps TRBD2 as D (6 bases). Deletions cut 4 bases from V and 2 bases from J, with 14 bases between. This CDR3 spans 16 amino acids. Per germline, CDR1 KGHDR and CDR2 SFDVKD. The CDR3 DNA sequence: TGTGCCACCAGTGAGCCCGGGACTTCCACCTACAATGAGCAGTTCTTC. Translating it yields CATSEPGTSTYNEQFF.

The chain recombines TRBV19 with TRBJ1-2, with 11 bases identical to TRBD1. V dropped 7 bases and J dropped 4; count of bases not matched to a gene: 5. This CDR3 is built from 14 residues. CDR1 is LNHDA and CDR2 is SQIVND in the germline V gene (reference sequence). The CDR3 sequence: CASTGTGGSYGYTF. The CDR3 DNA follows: TGTGCCAGTACCGGGACAGGGGGATCCTATGGCTACACCTTC.

The CDR3 loop reads CASRTPSPDAGELFF. The CDR3, as DNA: TGTGCCAGTAGGACACCCTCGCCCGACGCCGGGGAGCTGTTTTTT. This chain joins TRBV19 and TRBJ2-2; D gene unclear. The length of the CDR3 is 15 residues. Germline values: CDR1 LNHDA, CDR2 SQIVND (reference sequence). V lost 6 bases to trimming and J lost 6 bases, with 17 bases between them.

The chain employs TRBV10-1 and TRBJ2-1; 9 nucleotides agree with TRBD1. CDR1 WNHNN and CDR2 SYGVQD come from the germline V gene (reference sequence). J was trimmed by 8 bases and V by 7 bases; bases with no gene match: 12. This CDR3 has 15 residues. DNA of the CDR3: TGCGCCAGCAAGGCCCGGGACAGGGAATCGTATGAGCAGTTCTTC. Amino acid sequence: CASKARDRESYEQFF.

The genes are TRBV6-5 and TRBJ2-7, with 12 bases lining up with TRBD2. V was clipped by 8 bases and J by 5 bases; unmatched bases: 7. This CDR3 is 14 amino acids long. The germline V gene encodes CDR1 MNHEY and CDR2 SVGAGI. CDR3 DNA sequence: TGTGCCAGCGGGAGGACTAGCGGGATCAACGAGCAGTACTTC. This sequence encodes CASGRTSGINEQYF.

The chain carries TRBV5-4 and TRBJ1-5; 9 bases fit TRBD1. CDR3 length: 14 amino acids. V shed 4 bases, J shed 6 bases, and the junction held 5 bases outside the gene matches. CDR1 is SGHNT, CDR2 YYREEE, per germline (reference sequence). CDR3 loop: CASSVDRGSQPQHF. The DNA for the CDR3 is TGTGCCAGCAGCGTGGACAGGGGAAGTCAGCCCCAGCATTTT.

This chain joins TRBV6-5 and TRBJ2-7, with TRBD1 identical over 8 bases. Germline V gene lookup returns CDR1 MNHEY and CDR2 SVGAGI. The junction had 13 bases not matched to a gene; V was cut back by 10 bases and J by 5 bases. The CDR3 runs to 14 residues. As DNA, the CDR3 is TGTGCCACTTCAAGACAGGGGTTCATCGACGAGCAGTACTTC. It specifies CATSRQGFIDEQYF.

CDR3 nucleotide sequence: TGTGCCAGCAGCTTCGGACTAGCGGGGGCTGGAGAGCAGTTCTTC. Translation gives CASSFGLAGAGEQFF. This chain connects TRBV7-3 to TRBJ2-1; 13 bases are shared with TRBD2. This CDR3 is built from 15 residues. V shed 3 bases, J shed 10 bases, and the junction held 6 bases outside the gene matches. Germline V gene data show CDR1 as SGHTA and CDR2 as FQGTGA.

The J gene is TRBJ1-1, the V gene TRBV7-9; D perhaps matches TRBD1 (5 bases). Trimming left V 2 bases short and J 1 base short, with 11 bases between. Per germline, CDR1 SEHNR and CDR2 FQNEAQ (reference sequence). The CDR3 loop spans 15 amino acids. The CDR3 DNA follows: TGTGCCAGCAGCTTAACGGAAGGGGAGAACACTGAAGCTTTCTTT. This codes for CASSLTEGENTEAFF.

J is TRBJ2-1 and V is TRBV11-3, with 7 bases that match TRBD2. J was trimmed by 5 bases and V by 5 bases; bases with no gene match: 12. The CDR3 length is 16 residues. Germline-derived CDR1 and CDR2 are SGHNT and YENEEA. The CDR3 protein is CASSPHEGTNNNEQFF. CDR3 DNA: TGTGCCAGCAGCCCCCATGAGGGGACTAATAACAATGAGCAGTTCTTC. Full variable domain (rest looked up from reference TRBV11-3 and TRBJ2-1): EAGVVQSPRYKIIEKKQPVAFWCNPISGHNTLYWYLQNLGQGPELLIRYENEEAVDDSQLPKDRFSAERLKGVDSTLKIQPAELGDSAVYLCASSPHEGTNNNEQFFGPGTRLTVL.

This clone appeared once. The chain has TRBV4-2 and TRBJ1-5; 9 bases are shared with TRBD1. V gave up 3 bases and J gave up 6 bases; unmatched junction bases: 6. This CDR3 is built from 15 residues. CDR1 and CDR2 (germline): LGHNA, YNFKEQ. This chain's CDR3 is CASSQGQGQSQPQHF. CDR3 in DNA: TGTGCCAGCAGCCAGGGACAGGGCCAATCTCAGCCCCAGCATTTT.

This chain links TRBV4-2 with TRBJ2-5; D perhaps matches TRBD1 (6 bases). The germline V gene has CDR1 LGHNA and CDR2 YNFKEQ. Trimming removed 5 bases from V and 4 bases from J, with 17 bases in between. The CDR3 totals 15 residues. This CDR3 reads CASSSRVTGPETQYF. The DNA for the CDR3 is TGTGCCAGCAGCTCTCGGGTCACAGGGCCAGAGACCCAGTACTTC.

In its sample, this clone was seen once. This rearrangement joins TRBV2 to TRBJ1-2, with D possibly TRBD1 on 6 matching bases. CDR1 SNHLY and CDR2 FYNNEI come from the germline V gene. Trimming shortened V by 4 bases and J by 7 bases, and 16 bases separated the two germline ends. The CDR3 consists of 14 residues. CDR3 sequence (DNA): TGTGCCAGCAGTGTATCTTACGGGGACACTGGCTACACCTTC. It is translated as CASSVSYGDTGYTF.

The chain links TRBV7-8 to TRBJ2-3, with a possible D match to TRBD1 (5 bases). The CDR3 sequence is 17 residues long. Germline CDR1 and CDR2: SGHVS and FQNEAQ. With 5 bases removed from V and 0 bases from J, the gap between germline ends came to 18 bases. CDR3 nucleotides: TGTGCCAGCAGCCCCCGCAGGGCCTTTGATAGCACAGATACGCAGTATTTT. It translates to CASSPRRAFDSTDTQYF.